These 13 T cell receptor beta chains came from one sample sequenced in a study of Ad26.COV2.S vaccination and SARS-CoV-2 variants. Treatment of the sample: around 19 received Ad26.COV2.S at low or high dose, single or two shots; 5 received placebo; per-sample allocation not given. Repertoires come from day 63 after the first vaccine or placebo injection. Sequencing was performed with immunoSEQ multiplex PCR; in TCRdb, only in-frame clones are kept and a portion is missing. The sample lists fewer than 800,000 clones; about 89% were seen once. Sequencing used peripheral blood, obtained in a trial of Ad26.COV2.S vaccine versus placebo. The receptor source for this set is a person between 18 and 59 years old who received the Ad26.COV2.S COVID-19 vaccine or a placebo.

The J gene is TRBJ2-1, the V gene TRBV3-1 (or the pseudogene TRBV3-2); D is tentatively TRBD1 or TRBD2 (5 bases each). In germline, CDR1 is LGHDT, CDR2 YNNKEL (reference sequence). The CDR3 contains 13 residues. The germline V and J ends were trimmed by 0 bases and 8 bases, with 8 bases remaining between them. The CDR3 coding sequence is TGTGCCAGCAGCCAAGAGGGGGTACATGAGCAGTTCTTC. Translation gives CASSQEGVHEQFF.

This sequence joins TRBV7-6 and TRBJ1-4, with 9 bases matching TRBD1. The germline V gene has CDR1 SGHVS and CDR2 FNYEAQ. There are 14 residues in the CDR3. V gave up 5 bases and J gave up 8 bases; unmatched junction bases: 6. CDR3 DNA: TGTGCCAGCAGCGTGGGACAGGGTAACGAAAAACTGTTTTTT. Its protein product is CASSVGQGNEKLFF.

Concerning this clone itself: Other DNA variants within this sample encode the same CDR3. This chain connects TRBV10-3 to TRBJ1-1, with 8 bases aligning to TRBD1. The CDR3 has 15 amino acids. Trimming removed 6 bases from V and 0 bases from J; junction bases left unmatched: 6. Germline V lookup: CDR1 ENHRY, CDR2 SYGVKD. The DNA of the CDR3 is TGTGCCATCAGGGGGACAGGAATTATGAACACTGAAGCTTTCTTT. It is translated as CAIRGTGIMNTEAFF.

CDR3 region: CAISRTGDSNQPQHF. The CDR3 coding sequence is TGTGCCATCAGTAGGACAGGGGATAGCAATCAGCCCCAGCATTTT. The chain is built from TRBV10-3 and TRBJ1-5, with 9 bases lining up with TRBD1. V dropped 5 bases and J dropped 0; count of bases not matched to a gene: 2. The CDR3 loop spans 15 amino acids. Germline V lookup: CDR1 ENHRY, CDR2 SYGVKD.

The chain carries TRBV4-2 and TRBJ2-5, with 9 bases that match TRBD2. V lost 5 bases to trimming and J lost 5 bases; unmatched junction nucleotides: 15. CDR1 is LGHNA, CDR2 YNFKEQ, per germline. This CDR3 is built from 17 residues. As DNA, the CDR3 is TGTGCCAGCAGCATAAGAGCGGGGGGCATGGGGTCGGAGACCCAGTACTTC. It is translated as CASSIRAGGMGSETQYF.

This chain links TRBV3-1 (or the pseudogene TRBV3-2) with TRBJ2-5; 7 bases align to TRBD2. The CDR3 runs 14 residues. CDR1 and CDR2 (germline): LGHDT, YNNKEL (reference sequence). The V segment lost 4 bases and the J segment 5 bases; nucleotides outside the gene matches: 7. CDR3 protein: CASSLRTSSETQYF. DNA of the CDR3: TGTGCCAGCAGCCTTAGGACTAGTTCGGAGACCCAGTACTTC.

This chain joins TRBV5-1 and TRBJ2-5, with 13 bases fitting TRBD2. The germline CDR1 and CDR2 sequences are SGHRS and YFSETQ. After removal of 4 bases from V and 7 bases from J, the junction contained 10 bases not matched to a gene. The CDR3 is 16 amino acids. CDR3 loop: CASSTPGLAGSGTQYF. The CDR3 region has the DNA TGCGCCAGCAGCACTCCGGGACTAGCGGGGTCAGGGACCCAGTACTTC.

This chain uses TRBV19 with TRBJ1-5; 7 nucleotides line up with TRBD1. Germline assignment: CDR1 LNHDA and CDR2 SQIVND (reference sequence). The CDR3 sequence is 14 residues long. J gave up 1 base and V 6 bases, and 3 bases lay outside the gene matches. This CDR3 is CASRLGQSNQPQHF. In DNA form, the CDR3 reads TGTGCCAGTAGGTTGGGACAGAGCAATCAGCCCCAGCATTTT.

The genes are TRBV7-6 and TRBJ1-2; D ambiguous. The V end was cut by 3 bases, the J end by 4 bases, with 9 bases between. The CDR3 has 13 amino acids. Germline CDR1 is SGHVS and CDR2 is FNYEAQ. The CDR3 region has the DNA TGTGCCAGCAGCTTCGGAGGCCCCTATGGCTACACCTTC. Translated, it gives CASSFGGPYGYTF.

CDR3 amino acids: CASKVEGGGYTF. The CDR3 coding sequence is TGCGCCAGCAAGGTCGAGGGGGGTGGCTACACCTTC. The rearrangement uses TRBV5-1 and TRBJ1-2, with a tentative D call TRBD1 (6 bases). CDR1 and CDR2 (germline): SGHRS, YFSETQ. V lost 6 bases and J lost 7, with 13 bases in between. The CDR3 has 12 amino acids.

The chain is built from TRBV27 and TRBJ1-2; no reliable D call. This CDR3 region has 13 residues. Germline V gene data show CDR1 as MNHEY and CDR2 as SMNVEV (reference sequence). Trimming took off 5 bases at V and 2 bases at J, with 9 bases between the two ends. The CDR3 loop is CASSLRENYGYTF. The CDR3 coding sequence is TGTGCCAGCAGTCTCCGGGAGAACTATGGCTACACCTTC.

The gene calls are TRBV7-9 and TRBJ1-1, with D unresolved. The V gene's germline CDR1 is SEHNR and CDR2 FQNEAQ (reference sequence). The length of the CDR3 is 14 residues. Between the trimmed V and J ends, which lost 1 base and 0 bases, there was a span of 6 bases. The CDR3, as DNA: TGTGCCAGCAGCTTAGGAGCGTTGAACACTGAAGCTTTCTTT. It translates to CASSLGALNTEAFF.

The chain is built from TRBV18 and TRBJ2-2; D might be TRBD2 (6 bases). This CDR3 is built from 16 residues. Looked up from germline, CDR1 is KGHSH and CDR2 is LQKENI. Trimming took off 3 bases at V and 5 bases at J, with 16 bases between the two ends. The CDR3 here is CASSPSQAAGTGELFF. Here the CDR3 DNA reads TGTGCCAGCTCACCCTCACAGGCCGCGGGGACCGGGGAGCTGTTTTTT.